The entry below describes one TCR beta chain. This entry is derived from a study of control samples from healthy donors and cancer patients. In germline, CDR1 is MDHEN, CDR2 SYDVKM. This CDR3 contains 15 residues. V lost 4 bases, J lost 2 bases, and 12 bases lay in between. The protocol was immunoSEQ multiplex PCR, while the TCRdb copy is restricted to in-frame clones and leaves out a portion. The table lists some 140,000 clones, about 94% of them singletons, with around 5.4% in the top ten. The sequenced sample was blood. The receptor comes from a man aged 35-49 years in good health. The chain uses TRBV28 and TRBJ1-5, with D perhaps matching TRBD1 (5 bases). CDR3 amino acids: CASSSPRGGNQPQHF. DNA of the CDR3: TGTGCCAGCAGTTCCCCAAGGGGAGGCAATCAGCCCCAGCATTTT.